The clone carrying this T cell receptor (beta chain) has ten or more counts. Its target is unknown. This specimen belongs to a study of metastatic and nonmetastatic thyroid tumors. Looking at the study overall: It was across blood and tumor or nodule tissue from malignant and benign thyroid patients that repertoires were compared.

V was clipped by 1 base and J by 15 bases, with 16 bases between them. CDR1 is SGHTA and CDR2 is FQGNSA in the germline V gene. CDR3 length: 13 residues. There were no patients who had received any treatment before thyroid surgery. Findings and limits, study-wide: The study reportedly found significantly higher TCR beta diversity in malignant thyroid tumors than benign nodules, in blood and tumor.

Per the original data handling: Variation in CDR3 across clinicopathological groups served as the basis for constructing a distant-metastasis classifier in papillary thyroid cancer. TCRdb used MiXCR to call clones anew from the PCR reads. The V and J calls were determined by TCRdb, not by the authors. The profile shows about 26,000 clones, roughly 25% of them singletons. Sequenced material: blood. The clonotype comes from a female donor with papillary thyroid cancer or a benign thyroid nodule (not recorded which). Some clones in this sample may be carry-over from other donors' samples. The chain is built from TRBV7-2 and TRBJ2-1, with D perhaps TRBD2 (6 bases). The CDR3 nucleotides read TGTGCCAGCAGCTTAGAACTAGCAGGCTTTACGTTCTTC. The encoded protein is CASSLELAGFTFF.